This T cell receptor beta chain was obtained from a study of blood T cells in healthy people across ages. Study results and caveats: Diversity of TCR beta per million T cells declined in a roughly linear way with age.

This CDR3 spans 15 amino acids. With 8 bases removed from V and 0 bases from J, the gap between germline ends came to 11 bases. Germline V gives CDR1 SEHNR, CDR2 FQNEAQ (reference sequence). This clonotype came up a few times. Its antigen is undetermined. The second PCR ran roughly 6 to 11 cycles with a sample-barcoded 5' primer and J-beta primers. Carrying 12 random nucleotides, a template-switch adaptor labeled each individual cDNA molecule. A single record per CDR3 protein comes from TCRdb applying MiXCR to the 5' RACE reads. The sample has roughly 1,700,000 distinct CDR3 sequences, over 25% seen once.

Sequenced: blood. The V and J genes are TRBV7-9 and TRBJ2-6, with a weak D call TRBD2 (6 bases). This clonotype was sampled from a woman aged 30 to 39 in good health. CDR3 sequence: CASAGSLSGANVLTF. The CDR3 coding sequence is TGTGCCAGCGCGGGGTCTCTCTCTGGGGCCAACGTCCTGACTTTC.